Given below is one TCR beta chain in context. This entry belongs to a study of glioma-infiltrating T cells after dendritic cell vaccination. Clones were read by immunoSEQ multiplex PCR, and TCRdb kept only the in-frame ones, dropping some. Of tens of thousands of clones in the sample, approximately 80% were seen once. Deletions cut 4 bases from V and 2 bases from J, with 11 bases between. Germline V gene lookup returns CDR1 SNHLY and CDR2 FYNNEI. The CDR3 is made up of 15 amino acids. The material sequenced was blood, taken before dendritic cell vaccination. This receptor was obtained from a human donor with glioblastoma. The chain links TRBV2 to TRBJ2-2; the D gene is possibly TRBD2 (5 bases). DNA for the CDR3: TGTGCCAGCAGTGCGAGAGGGCTTAACACCGGGGAGCTGTTTTTT. Translating it yields CASSARGLNTGELFF.